What follows are 32 T cell receptor beta chains derived from one specimen sequenced in a study of T cell repertoires in aging, cancer and after chemotherapy. Multiplex touch-down PCR with TRB-A/B primers amplified rearranged V-D-J TRB sequences. TCRdb redid the calling of the multiplex PCR reads with MiXCR, one entry per CDR3 protein. The table has under 2,500 distinct CDR3 sequences, 23% seen once. The template was genomic DNA from peripheral blood, not RNA. Sequences were obtained from blood. All receptors derive from a human donor with a solid tumor.

This clonotype was counted only a few times. V and J are TRBV5-5 and TRBJ1-1, with 10 bases lining up with TRBD1. CDR1 SGHKS and CDR2 YYEKEE come from the germline V gene (reference sequence). CDR3 length: 15 residues. V shed 4 bases and J 3 bases; nucleotides not matched to a gene: 6. CDR3 DNA sequence: TGTGCCAGCAGCCCGCGGACAGGGGGGTACACTGAAGCTTTCTTT. Residues: CASSPRTGGYTEAFF.

The rearrangement joins TRBV19 to TRBJ1-1; D is uncertain. The germline gives CDR1 LNHDA, CDR2 SQIVND (reference sequence). The CDR3 is 12 residues long. V dropped 8 bases and J dropped 3 bases, with 10 bases sitting between them. The DNA of the CDR3 is TGTGCCAGTGGAGAGGTATACACTGAAGCTTTCTTT. Protein: CASGEVYTEAFF.

This chain joins TRBV19 and TRBJ1-5; D remains unclear. V lost 0 bases, J lost 0 bases, and 6 bases lay in between. The CDR3 spans 15 residues. Germline CDR1 is LNHDA and CDR2 is SQIVND (reference sequence). CDR3 amino acids: CASSIDHSSNQPQHF. CDR3 DNA sequence: TGTGCCAGTAGTATAGATCATAGTAGCAATCAGCCCCAGCATTTT.

This chain uses TRBV29-1 with TRBJ1-1; no reliable D call. Trimming left V 5 bases short and J 0 bases short, with 10 bases between. Germline assignment: CDR1 SQVTM and CDR2 ANQGSEA. CDR3 length: 13 residues. This chain's CDR3 is CSVIITLNTEAFF. The CDR3 region has the DNA TGCAGCGTTATCATAACCCTGAACACTGAAGCTTTCTTT.

In this sample, this clonotype turned up a few times. The chain is built from TRBV6-6 and TRBJ2-5, with 8 nucleotides matching TRBD1. The germline V gene encodes CDR1 MNHNY and CDR2 SVGAGI (reference sequence). The CDR3 is made up of 14 amino acids. Trimming at V came to 6 bases and at J to 5 bases, leaving 8 bases not matched to a gene. The CDR3 loop is CASSRDRGQETQYF. The CDR3 DNA reads TGTGCCAGCAGCCGAGACAGGGGACAGGAGACCCAGTACTTC.

This clonotype has just a few counts. The genes are TRBV18 and TRBJ1-1; 7 nucleotides line up with TRBD1. V lost 2 bases to trimming and J lost 10 bases; unmatched junction nucleotides: 7. The CDR3 runs to 13 residues. Germline V gene lookup returns CDR1 KGHSH and CDR2 LQKENI. CDR3 sequence reads: CASSPKTGRLAFF. The CDR3 DNA sequence: TGTGCCAGCTCACCAAAGACAGGGCGGTTAGCTTTCTTT.

This clonotype is a singleton in its sample. The CDR3 is CATSGTRGGPGTDTQYF. CDR3 bases: TGTGCCACCAGTGGAACTAGAGGGGGGCCGGGCACAGATACGCAGTATTTT. This chain uses TRBV24-1 with TRBJ2-3, with D possibly called TRBD1 or TRBD2 (6 bases each). The CDR3 is 17 residues long. In germline, CDR1 is KGHDR, CDR2 SFDVKD. Trimming took 5 bases from V and 1 from J, leaving 18 bases between them.

The chain carries TRBV6-2 or TRBV6-3 and TRBJ2-6; D call uncertain. The CDR3 is made up of 13 amino acids. Germline CDR1 reads MNHEY; CDR2 reads SVGEGT. V was pared by 7 bases and J by 4 bases, with 8 bases between. The CDR3 nucleotides are TGTGCCAGCACCCTTAGCGGGGCCAACGTCCTGACTTTC. It translates to CASTLSGANVLTF.

The chain uses TRBV6-4 and TRBJ1-6, with D possibly matching TRBD1 (6 bases). Germline CDR1 MRHNA, CDR2 SNTAGT. The length of the CDR3 is 17 residues. V lost 3 bases, J lost 7 bases, and 19 bases lay in between. The CDR3 nucleotides are TGTGCCAGCAGTGATAAGGGTGGACAGAAGGACAATTCACCCCTCCACTTT. Translation: CASSDKGGQKDNSPLHF.

By its share, this clonotype is medium-sized. V usage is TRBV19 and J usage is TRBJ2-3, with D perhaps matching TRBD1 (5 bases). CDR3 size: 14 residues. Germline V CDR1 and CDR2: LNHDA, SQIVND (reference sequence). V was shortened by 1 base and J by 5 bases, with 10 bases between the two germline ends. The CDR3 is CASSIGGEGDTQYF. CDR3 nucleotides: TGTGCCAGTAGTATAGGGGGCGAAGGAGATACGCAGTATTTT.

The chain links TRBV25-1 to TRBJ1-6; TRBD1 is a possible D gene (5 bases). This CDR3 region has 14 residues. Germline V gene sequence: CDR1 MGHDK, CDR2 SYGVNS. The ends were cut back, 4 bases at V and 3 bases at J, with 7 bases in the middle. The CDR3 DNA follows: TGTGCCAGCAGTGGCCAGGGCTATAATTCACCCCTCCACTTT. Residues: CASSGQGYNSPLHF.

The chain carries TRBV15 and TRBJ2-3; possible D gene TRBD2, 6 bases. Germline assignment: CDR1 LNHNV and CDR2 YYDKDF (reference sequence). The CDR3 spans 16 residues. V was shortened by 4 bases and J by 2 bases, with 16 bases between the two germline ends. Here the CDR3 reads CATSTAGQYPTDTQYF. As DNA, the CDR3 is TGTGCCACCAGCACGGCGGGGCAATACCCCACAGATACGCAGTATTTT.

This clonotype is judged medium-sized (0.01 to 0.1%). The chain combines TRBV10-1 with TRBJ2-2; the D gene is possibly TRBD1 (5 bases). The CDR3 is made up of 13 amino acids. Per the germline V gene, CDR1 is WNHNN and CDR2 is SYGVQD (reference sequence). With 5 bases removed from V and 1 base from J, the gap between germline ends came to 5 bases. The CDR3 region has the DNA TGCGCCAGCAGTAGGGGGAACACCGGGGAGCTGTTTTTT. Protein: CASSRGNTGELFF.

This clonotype is medium-sized by share. V and J are TRBV5-6 and TRBJ1-2, with unresolved D. The CDR3 sequence is 13 residues long. Germline V gene lookup returns CDR1 SGHDT and CDR2 YYEEEE. Trimming stripped 0 bases from V and 4 bases from J, with 7 bases between. CDR3 DNA: TGTGCCAGCAGCTTGGTGTCGGGCTATGGCTACACCTTC. Translating gives CASSLVSGYGYTF.

This clonotype is categorized as medium-sized. This chain links TRBV6-6 with TRBJ2-1; 7 bases line up with TRBD2. CDR1 and CDR2 (germline): MNHNY, SVGAGI (reference sequence). Trimming removed 4 bases from V and 7 bases from J; junction bases left unmatched: 1. The CDR3 is made up of 12 amino acids. In DNA, the CDR3 is TGTGCCAGCAGTTGGGGAGGGAATGAGCAGTTCTTC. Translated: CASSWGGNEQFF.

By frequency in the sample, this clonotype is medium-sized. This chain connects TRBV7-2 to TRBJ2-7; possible D gene TRBD2, 5 bases. The V end was cut by 4 bases, the J end by 3 bases, with 10 bases between. This CDR3 has 13 amino acids. Per germline, CDR1 SGHTA and CDR2 FQGNSA. CDR3 amino acids: CASSSAGNYEQYF. The CDR3 DNA reads TGTGCCAGCAGCTCCGCCGGGAACTACGAGCAGTACTTC.

V usage is TRBV9 and J usage is TRBJ2-7; 7 bases are a match to TRBD1. Germline V gene sequence: CDR1 SGDLS, CDR2 YYNGEE. V gave up 4 bases and J gave up 5 bases; unmatched junction bases: 12. The CDR3 totals 15 residues. The CDR3 nucleotides are TGTGCCAGCAGCCCCCGGACAGGTGGGGTAAACGAGCAGTACTTC. Amino acid sequence: CASSPRTGGVNEQYF.

Relative to its sample, this clonotype is medium-sized. The rearrangement links TRBV7-3 to TRBJ2-7, with D perhaps matching TRBD1 (6 bases). Trimming shortened V by 5 bases and J by 2 bases, and 10 bases separated the two germline ends. The V gene's germline CDR1 is SGHTA and CDR2 FQGTGA. This CDR3 region has 13 residues. The CDR3 bases are TGTGCCAGCAGCCCGGACAGAGCCTACGAGCAGTACTTC. It translates to CASSPDRAYEQYF. The whole variable domain, filled in from reference TRBV7-3 and TRBJ2-7, reads GAGVSQTPSNKVTEKGKYVELRCDPISGHTALYWYRQSLGQGPEFLIYFQGTGAADDSGLPNDRFFAVRPEGSVSTLKIQRTERGDSAVYLCASSPDRAYEQYFGPGTRLTVT.

A word on this clonotype: The junction shows a germline mismatch at one end, possibly a read error. The chain joins TRBV6-4 to TRBJ2-6; no reliable D call. Germline CDR1 and CDR2: MRHNA and SNTAGT. This CDR3 is 15 amino acids long. In nucleotides, the CDR3 is TGTGACAGCAGTGAAAGGTTCTCTGGGGCCAACGTCCTGACTTTC. Protein product: CDSSERFSGANVLTF.

This rearrangement joins TRBV5-6 to TRBJ2-3; 10 bases line up with TRBD2. Trimming at V came to 1 base and at J to 4 bases, leaving 3 bases not matched to a gene. Germline V CDR1 and CDR2: SGHDT, YYEEEE. The CDR3 has 15 amino acids. The CDR3 loop reads CASSLLAGVSDTQYF. In DNA form, the CDR3 reads TGTGCCAGCAGCTTGCTAGCGGGGGTGTCAGATACGCAGTATTTT.

The V and J genes are TRBV19 and TRBJ2-2; D remains unclear. V dropped 3 bases and J dropped 1 base, with 9 bases sitting between them. Germline values: CDR1 LNHDA, CDR2 SQIVND (reference sequence). The CDR3 consists of 15 residues. The CDR3 sequence: CASSIRARNTGELFF. The CDR3 DNA is TGTGCCAGTAGTATTCGGGCCCGGAACACCGGGGAGCTGTTTTTT. Variable domain in full (rest from reference TRBV19 and TRBJ2-2): DGGITQSPKYLFRKEGQNVTLSCEQNLNHDAMYWYRQDPGQGLRLIYYSQIVNDFQKGDIAEGYSVSREKKESFPLTVTSAQKNPTAFYLCASSIRARNTGELFFGEGSRLTVL.

This clonotype is medium-sized by share. The V and J genes are TRBV20-1 and TRBJ1-2, with D maybe TRBD1 (5 bases). V dropped 3 bases and J dropped 3 bases, with 17 bases sitting between them. In germline, CDR1 is DFQATT, CDR2 SNEGSKA (reference sequence). The CDR3 is 15 residues long. The CDR3 DNA is TGCAGTGCTAGTAAGGGGCCAGGGATTTACTATGGCTACACCTTC. Translating it yields CSASKGPGIYYGYTF.

The gene calls are TRBV20-1 and TRBJ1-1; D is unclear. The length of the CDR3 is 11 residues. Looked up from germline, CDR1 is DFQATT and CDR2 is SNEGSKA (reference sequence). The CDR3 here is CRAEGNTEAFF. The CDR3 DNA sequence: TGCAGGGCTGAGGGGAACACTGAAGCTTTCTTT.

On this clonotype: A read error is possible here, since a much larger clone lies one base away. The chain joins TRBV7-6 to TRBJ2-1; 7 bases fit TRBD1. Germline V gene data show CDR1 as SGHVS and CDR2 as FNYEAQ. CDR3 length: 15 residues. Here the CDR3 reads CASSPRTGAHNVQFF. The CDR3 DNA follows: TGTGCCAGCAGCCCCCGGACAGGAGCACACAATGTGCAGTTCTTC.

The chain employs TRBV6-1 and TRBJ1-2; 7 bases map to TRBD1. Losses at the gene ends were 7 bases for V and 8 bases for J; bases not matched to a gene: 13. Germline lookup yields CDR1 MNHNS and CDR2 SASEGT. This CDR3 spans 14 amino acids. CDR3 sequence: CASNKQGSSGGYTF. CDR3 in DNA: TGTGCCAGCAACAAACAGGGGTCGTCGGGGGGCTACACCTTC.

This clonotype counts as medium-sized. The chain carries TRBV24-1 and TRBJ2-3; D is unclear. Trimming cost V 5 bases and J 1 base, with 6 bases left between them. This CDR3 has 13 residues. In germline, CDR1 is KGHDR, CDR2 SFDVKD. The CDR3 here is CATSAGGTDTQYF. CDR3 nucleotides: TGTGCCACCAGTGCTGGGGGCACAGATACGCAGTATTTT.

In its sample, this clonotype was seen a few times. The chain joins TRBV24-1 to TRBJ2-7; 11 nucleotides agree with TRBD1. Unmatched junction bases numbered 5, after V lost 3 bases and J lost 2 bases. The CDR3 spans 16 residues. Germline V gene lookup returns CDR1 KGHDR and CDR2 SFDVKD. The chain's CDR3 is CATSDLGDRGAYEQYF. The CDR3 coding sequence is TGTGCCACCAGTGATCTGGGGGACAGGGGGGCCTACGAGCAGTACTTC.

The V gene is TRBV7-9, the J gene TRBJ2-3; D is unclear. V lost 5 bases, J lost 3 bases, and 6 bases lay in between. Germline CDR1 reads SEHNR; CDR2 reads FQNEAQ (reference sequence). The length of the CDR3 is 12 residues. The CDR3 DNA follows: TGTGCCAGCAGCCCCCGGACAGATACGCAGTATTTT. As protein: CASSPRTDTQYF.

This chain connects TRBV6-6 to TRBJ1-1; a possible D gene is TRBD1 (5 bases). Trimming left V 2 bases short and J 1 base short, with 17 bases between. Germline CDR1 is MNHNY and CDR2 is SVGAGI (reference sequence). The CDR3 sequence is 17 residues long. The CDR3, as DNA: TGTGCCAGCAGTTACCGACCGGGACCCCTAGGGAACACTGAAGCTTTCTTT. Amino acid sequence: CASSYRPGPLGNTEAFF.

Only a few counts were recorded for this clonotype. The J gene is TRBJ2-4, the V gene TRBV20-1; D ambiguous. V was cut by 6 bases and J by 9 bases, with 15 bases left in between. This CDR3 is 12 amino acids long. Germline-derived CDR1 and CDR2 are DFQATT and SNEGSKA (reference sequence). This CDR3 is CSAPSGFSIQYF. CDR3 coding DNA: TGCAGTGCCCCCTCGGGTTTCAGCATTCAGTACTTC.

Of note for this clonotype: A junction boundary mismatches the germline segment, possibly from a read error. This chain connects TRBV19 to TRBJ1-5; TRBD1 might be the D (6 bases). Per germline, CDR1 LNHDA and CDR2 SQIVND (reference sequence). CDR3 size: 15 residues. CDR3 DNA: TGTGCCAGTAGCACTCAGGGGAGGGACAATAAGCCCCAGCATTTT. Its translation: CASSTQGRDNKPQHF.

The V gene is TRBV27, the J gene TRBJ2-3; D is unresolved. The germline gives CDR1 MNHEY, CDR2 SMNVEV (reference sequence). With 6 bases removed from V and 4 bases from J, the gap between germline ends came to 8 bases. This CDR3 spans 12 amino acids. Written as DNA, the CDR3 is TGTGCCAGCAGCCGAAATCCAGATACGCAGTATTTT. As protein: CASSRNPDTQYF.